This TCR beta chain was retrieved from a study of blood T cell repertoires in COVID-19. Overall study context: Acute-phase and convalescent COVID-19 samples originated in the United States, Italy and Spain.

Sequenced by immunoSEQ multiplex PCR; TCRdb stores in-frame clones only, minus some. The sample holds hundreds of thousands of clones; approximately 86% are singletons and the top ten take about 6%. Participants were placed into cohorts based on the clinical history they reported. The CDR3 loop spans 12 amino acids. Germline CDR1 reads SGHDN; CDR2 reads FVKESK. V was clipped by 0 bases and J by 10 bases, with 7 bases between them. V is TRBV14 and J is TRBJ2-1; D unclear. Material: PBMCs or T cells enriched from blood (not recorded which). The origin of this receptor is a woman aged 25 to 45 with acute COVID-19. The CDR3 spells CASSQERAEQFF. Here the CDR3 DNA reads TGTGCCAGCAGCCAAGAAAGAGCGGAGCAGTTCTTC.